The source of this TCR beta chain is a study of shared clonotypes between healthy human individuals. Study conclusions and caveats: Larger richness was generally estimated for naive than memory subsets.

The V gene's germline CDR1 is SGHRS and CDR2 YFSETQ. Trimming left V 4 bases short and J 0 bases short, with 13 bases between. The CDR3 is 15 residues long. TCRdb keeps only in-frame clones here, not all; method: immunoSEQ multiplex PCR. The sample lists 2 million to 2.5 million clones; approximately 93% were seen once. As regards this clone: Its antigen is unknown.

The genes are TRBV5-1 and TRBJ1-2; D ambiguous. The sample consisted of naive CD4+ T cells from PBMCs. Subset described: CD45RA+ positively selected. The receptor's source is a young man in good health. Some clones in this sample may be carry-over from other donors' samples. The DNA for the CDR3 is TGCGCCAGCAGCCGGTCGGAAGGCGCTAACTATGGCTACACCTTC. Its protein product is CASSRSEGANYGYTF.